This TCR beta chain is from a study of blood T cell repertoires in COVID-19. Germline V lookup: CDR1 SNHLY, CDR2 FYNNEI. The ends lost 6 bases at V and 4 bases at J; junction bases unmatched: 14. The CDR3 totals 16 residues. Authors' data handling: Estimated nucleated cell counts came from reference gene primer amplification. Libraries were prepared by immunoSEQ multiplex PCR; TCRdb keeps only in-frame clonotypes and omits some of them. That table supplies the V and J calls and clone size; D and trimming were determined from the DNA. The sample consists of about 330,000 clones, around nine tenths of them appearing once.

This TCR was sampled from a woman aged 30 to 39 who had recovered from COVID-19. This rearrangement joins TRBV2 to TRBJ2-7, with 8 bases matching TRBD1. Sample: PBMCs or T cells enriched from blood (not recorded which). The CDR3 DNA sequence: TGTGCCAGCAGGATTAGTAGTTGGACAGGGTCTTACGAGCAGTACTTC. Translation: CASRISSWTGSYEQYF.